The 30 T cell receptor beta chains given below trace back to one sample, sequenced in a study of OX40 agonist ivuxolimab in advanced cancers. Only in-frame clones appear in the TCRdb table, and some are missing; sequencing was by immunoSEQ multiplex PCR. The profile shows about 68,000 clones, roughly 83% of them singletons. The sequenced sample was CD4+ or CD8+ T cells sorted from blood, obtained in a trial of the OX40 agonist ivuxolimab. These receptors came from an adult with an advanced solid tumor such as melanoma, head and neck, liver or kidney cancer.

The CDR3: CASSPVGVVGDSPLHF. In nucleotides, the CDR3 is TGTGCCAGCTCACCCGTCGGAGTGGTTGGGGATTCACCCCTCCACTTT. The gene calls are TRBV18 and TRBJ1-6; no clear D. V gave up 3 bases and J gave up 8 bases, with 17 bases separating them. Germline values: CDR1 KGHSH, CDR2 LQKENI. The CDR3 is 16 residues long. The variable domain in full, with the rest retrieved from reference TRBV18 and TRBJ1-6, is NAGVMQNPRHLVRRRGQEARLRCSPMKGHSHVYWYRQLPEEGLKFMVYLQKENIIDESGMPKERFSAEFPKEGPSILRIQQVVRGDSAAYFCASSPVGVVGDSPLHFGNGTRLTVT.

The V and J genes are TRBV10-3 and TRBJ2-2, with D possibly called TRBD1 or TRBD2 (5 bases each). Germline lookup yields CDR1 ENHRY and CDR2 SYGVKD. The CDR3 spans 13 residues. The V gene lost 11 bases and the J gene lost 4 bases, with 14 bases spanning the gap. CDR3 region: CASGKGTTGELFF. As DNA, the CDR3 is TGTGCCTCCGGAAAAGGGACCACCGGGGAGCTGTTTTTT.

The rearrangement uses TRBV18 and TRBJ2-7; tentatively, D is TRBD2 (6 bases). The germline gives CDR1 KGHSH, CDR2 LQKENI. CDR3 length equals 12 residues. V dropped 2 bases and J dropped 6 bases, with 8 bases sitting between them. The CDR3, as DNA: TGTGCCAGCTCACCAGGGGACTTCGAGCAGTACTTC. It yields the protein CASSPGDFEQYF.

This clone showed up just a few times. The chain employs TRBV4-1 and TRBJ1-2, with 8 bases aligning to TRBD1. Trimming took 4 bases from V and 5 from J; bases not matched to a gene: 3. Germline V gene lookup returns CDR1 MGHRA and CDR2 YSYEKL. The CDR3 runs 13 residues. The CDR3 is CASSRTGSYGYTF. As DNA, the CDR3 is TGCGCCAGCAGCCGGACAGGGTCTTATGGCTACACCTTC.

The J gene is TRBJ2-1, the V gene TRBV2, with D possibly TRBD1 on 6 matching bases. Germline values: CDR1 SNHLY, CDR2 FYNNEI. V was clipped by 4 bases and J by 7 bases, with 14 bases between them. CDR3 size: 14 residues. CDR3 amino acids: CASSGRQVRNEQFF. CDR3 bases: TGTGCCAGCAGTGGACGACAGGTTCGGAATGAGCAGTTCTTC.

This clone was recorded once. The chain employs TRBV4-2 and TRBJ2-5; the D gene is possibly TRBD2 (6 bases). The CDR3 has 15 residues. Germline assignment: CDR1 LGHNA and CDR2 YNFKEQ. V was trimmed by 0 bases and J by 3 bases, leaving 11 bases between them. The chain's CDR3 is CASSQDQGGEETQYF. For the CDR3, the DNA is TGTGCCAGCAGCCAAGATCAGGGCGGGGAAGAGACCCAGTACTTC.

The chain employs TRBV7-6 and TRBJ1-1, with D perhaps TRBD1 (6 bases). Per the germline V gene, CDR1 is SGHVS and CDR2 is FNYEAQ. The CDR3 is 16 amino acids. Trimming took off 3 bases at V and 1 base at J, with 15 bases between the two ends. The CDR3 nucleotides are TGTGCCAGCAGCTTGGGAGTCAGGGGATCGAACACTGAAGCTTTCTTT. Translating gives CASSLGVRGSNTEAFF.

The V call is TRBV30, the J call TRBJ1-5, with D hard to call. Germline lookup yields CDR1 GTSNPN and CDR2 SVGIG (reference sequence). Trimming shortened V by 1 base and J by 7 bases, and 11 bases separated the two germline ends. CDR3 size: 13 residues. The DNA for the CDR3 is TGTGCCTGGAGTGAGGGATTAGAACAGCCCCAGCATTTT. This sequence encodes CAWSEGLEQPQHF.

The chain links TRBV27 to TRBJ2-6, with 7 bases fitting TRBD1. This CDR3 region has 15 residues. CDR1 MNHEY and CDR2 SMNVEV come from the germline V gene (reference sequence). V lost 1 base and J lost 4; bases outside the gene matches: 1. This CDR3 is CASSLLGGGANVLTF. In nucleotides, the CDR3 is TGTGCCAGCAGTTTATTAGGGGGCGGGGCCAACGTCCTGACTTTC.

This sequence joins TRBV10-3 and TRBJ2-7, with 7 bases fitting TRBD1. The CDR3 totals 14 residues. The V segment lost 7 bases and the J segment 0 bases; nucleotides outside the gene matches: 6. The germline V gene encodes CDR1 ENHRY and CDR2 SYGVKD. The CDR3 DNA sequence: TGTGCCATCACCCTGACAGGGAGCTCCTACGAGCAGTACTTC. Translated, it gives CAITLTGSSYEQYF.

The rearrangement uses TRBV12-5 and TRBJ1-1, with unresolved D. With 4 bases removed from V and 4 bases from J, the gap between germline ends came to 13 bases. The CDR3 length is 14 residues. Germline V gene data show CDR1 as LGHNT and CDR2 as FRNRAP. DNA of the CDR3: TGTGCTAGTGGTTCGTTCGGTAGGGCCACTGAAGCTTTCTTT. This sequence encodes CASGSFGRATEAFF.

The J gene is TRBJ1-4, the V gene TRBV9; D call uncertain. Germline loops: CDR1 SGDLS, CDR2 YYNGEE. The V end lost 0 bases, the J end lost 7 bases, and 10 bases lay between the germline ends. This CDR3 is built from 14 residues. The chain's CDR3 is CASSVGVPGEKLFF. The CDR3 region has the DNA TGTGCCAGCAGCGTAGGAGTCCCGGGTGAAAAACTGTTTTTT.

This chain's CDR3 is CASSGASGSPGTQYF. In DNA form, the CDR3 reads TGTGCCAGCAGCGGGGCTAGCGGGAGTCCGGGTACGCAGTATTTT. The chain joins TRBV6-1 to TRBJ2-3; 10 bases align to TRBD2. The CDR3 sequence is 15 residues long. Germline CDR1 reads MNHNS; CDR2 reads SASEGT. The junction had 11 bases not matched to a gene; V was cut back by 6 bases and J by 8 bases.

This clone was detected once. This sequence joins TRBV6-5 and TRBJ2-1, with a possible D match to TRBD2 (5 bases). Germline V lookup: CDR1 MNHEY, CDR2 SVGAGI. V was trimmed by 0 bases and J by 7 bases, leaving 13 bases between them. CDR3 length equals 15 residues. CDR3 loop: CASSYSPPGNNEQFF. In nucleotides, the CDR3 is TGTGCCAGCAGTTACTCCCCCCCGGGGAATAATGAGCAGTTCTTC.

The rearrangement links TRBV5-4 to TRBJ1-2, with TRBD1 matching 10 bases. Unmatched junction bases numbered 6, after V lost 0 bases and J lost 7 bases. The CDR3 totals 15 residues. From germline, CDR1 is SGHNT and CDR2 YYREEE (reference sequence). The CDR3 DNA follows: TGTGCCAGCAGCTTGGCCCGGACAGGGGGAGGTGGCTACACCTTC. It translates to CASSLARTGGGGYTF.

This sequence joins TRBV30 and TRBJ1-3, with 7 bases identical to TRBD1. The CDR3 is made up of 14 amino acids. J lost 2 bases, V lost 3 bases, and 4 bases had no gene match. Germline V gene data show CDR1 as GTSNPN and CDR2 as SVGIG (reference sequence). This chain's CDR3 is CAWSRGKAGNTIYF. CDR3 DNA: TGTGCCTGGAGCAGGGGGAAGGCTGGAAACACCATATATTTT.

This chain uses TRBV7-2 with TRBJ1-1; D is uncertain. From germline, CDR1 is SGHTA and CDR2 FQGNSA. V lost 1 base, J lost 1 base, and 13 bases lay in between. The CDR3 spans 16 residues. The CDR3 nucleotides are TGTGCCAGCAGCTTAGAGGTCTCCCTAGGGAACACTGAAGCTTTCTTT. This gives the protein CASSLEVSLGNTEAFF.

The J gene is TRBJ1-4, the V gene TRBV19, with a possible D match to TRBD1 (6 bases). Germline loops: CDR1 LNHDA, CDR2 SQIVND (reference sequence). V lost 7 bases and J lost 7, with 16 bases in between. CDR3 size: 14 residues. The CDR3 loop is CASNVLQGSEKLFF. The CDR3 DNA reads as TGTGCCAGTAACGTCCTACAGGGTTCTGAAAAACTGTTTTTT.

J is TRBJ1-6 and V is TRBV5-6; D gene ambiguous. This CDR3 is 16 amino acids long. The ends were cut back, 0 bases at V and 11 bases at J, with 18 bases in the middle. Germline-derived CDR1 and CDR2 are SGHDT and YYEEEE. The CDR3 region has the DNA TGTGCCAGCAGCTTGGCCTTACTTGGAGGAGATCCACCCCTCCACTTT. Translation: CASSLALLGGDPPLHF.

The V and J genes are TRBV5-1 and TRBJ1-2; D remains unclear. This CDR3 is 14 amino acids long. Germline V gives CDR1 SGHRS, CDR2 YFSETQ. Between the trimmed V and J ends, which lost 0 bases and 8 bases, there was a span of 14 bases. CDR3 protein: CASSLAGPSGGYTF. The CDR3 nucleotides read TGCGCCAGCAGCTTGGCCGGACCGAGCGGCGGCTACACCTTC.

V and J are TRBV2 and TRBJ2-1; D is perhaps TRBD2 (6 bases). The V and J ends lost 2 bases and 10 bases respectively, with 15 bases between them. Germline values: CDR1 SNHLY, CDR2 FYNNEI. The CDR3 totals 14 residues. This CDR3 reads CASSEIAAGKEQFF. DNA of the CDR3: TGTGCCAGCAGTGAAATAGCCGCGGGGAAGGAGCAGTTCTTC.

The chain uses TRBV7-2 and TRBJ2-5; D unclear. Germline CDR1 SGHTA, CDR2 FQGNSA. CDR3 length: 13 amino acids. The ends were cut back, 5 bases at V and 9 bases at J, with 16 bases in the middle. For the CDR3, the DNA is TGTGCCAGCAGCCCGGCGACCGGGTACTCCCAGTACTTC. The encoded protein is CASSPATGYSQYF.

This clone was picked up a small number of times. The V call is TRBV5-1, the J call TRBJ1-2; D possibly corresponds to TRBD1 (5 bases). CDR3 length: 16 amino acids. Germline CDR1 is SGHRS and CDR2 is YFSETQ. V shed 3 bases and J shed 2 bases, with 17 bases lying between them. DNA of the CDR3: TGCGCCAGCAGCTGGGGGAACACAGCGGAAAACTATGGCTACACCTTC. Its translation is CASSWGNTAENYGYTF.

Here the CDR3 DNA reads TGTGCCAGCAGCCCGCTGGGACAGGGGAACGAGCAGTACTTC. This encodes CASSPLGQGNEQYF. V and J are TRBV6-5 and TRBJ2-7; 10 positions agree with TRBD1. The germline V gene has CDR1 MNHEY and CDR2 SVGAGI. The CDR3 covers 14 residues. The junction had 7 bases not matched to a gene; V was cut back by 6 bases and J by 5 bases.

This chain uses TRBV4-1 with TRBJ2-3; TRBD2 aligns across 10 bases. CDR1 and CDR2 (germline): MGHRA, YSYEKL. The ends lost 4 bases at V and 4 bases at J; junction bases unmatched: 14. CDR3 size: 18 residues. CDR3 region: CASSPKVSGGVYPDTQYF. CDR3 sequence (DNA): TGCGCCAGCAGCCCGAAAGTGAGCGGGGGGGTTTATCCAGATACGCAGTATTTT.

J is TRBJ1-1 and V is TRBV28; the match to TRBD1 covers 8 bases. V lost 2 bases, J lost 4 bases, and 6 bases stayed unmatched. This CDR3 spans 15 amino acids. The germline gives CDR1 MDHEN, CDR2 SYDVKM. The chain's CDR3 is CASSLVGRGLTEAFF. The DNA for the CDR3 is TGTGCCAGCAGTTTAGTAGGCAGGGGGCTCACTGAAGCTTTCTTT.

This sequence joins TRBV7-2 and TRBJ2-3, with 11 bases aligning to TRBD1. The CDR3 is 19 amino acids. J was trimmed by 0 bases and V by 1 base; bases with no gene match: 9. Per germline, CDR1 SGHTA and CDR2 FQGNSA. The CDR3 region is CASSLVFRTGGGSTDTQYF. In DNA form, the CDR3 reads TGTGCCAGCAGCTTAGTCTTCCGGACAGGGGGCGGGAGCACAGATACGCAGTATTTT.

The V and J genes are TRBV9 and TRBJ2-5, with TRBD1 as a possible D gene (6 bases). The V end lost 0 bases, the J end lost 2 bases, and 11 bases lay between the germline ends. The CDR3 consists of 15 residues. Germline CDR1 reads SGDLS; CDR2 reads YYNGEE. CDR3 protein: CASSVGTDRQETQYF. The CDR3 DNA reads TGTGCCAGCAGCGTAGGAACCGACAGGCAAGAGACCCAGTACTTC. Full variable domain (rest looked up from reference TRBV9 and TRBJ2-5): DSGVTQTPKHLITATGQRVTLRCSPRSGDLSVYWYQQSLDQGLQFLIQYYNGEERAKGNILERFSAQQFPDLHSELNLSSLELGDSALYFCASSVGTDRQETQYFGPGTRLLVL.

The chain links TRBV27 to TRBJ2-2; 8 bases match TRBD1. V trimming: 6 bases; J trimming: 5 bases; junction bases outside the gene matches: 8. Germline CDR1 MNHEY, CDR2 SMNVEV (reference sequence). The CDR3 length is 15 residues. CDR3 amino acids: CASSTRTGSTGELFF. DNA for the CDR3: TGTGCCAGCAGCACCCGGACAGGGAGTACCGGGGAGCTGTTTTTT.

The rearrangement uses TRBV28 and TRBJ1-2, with TRBD1 identical over 9 bases. The CDR3 runs to 16 residues. V lost 3 bases and J lost 3; bases outside the gene matches: 8. The germline gives CDR1 MDHEN, CDR2 SYDVKM. CDR3 protein: CASSFSGQGRDYGYTF. The CDR3 DNA is TGTGCCAGCAGTTTTTCGGGACAGGGACGGGACTATGGCTACACCTTC.